Each of the 8 T cell receptor beta chains below was sequenced from the same sample in a study of cytomegalovirus exposure and HLA in healthy donors. Both 60 Vbeta primers and 13 Jbeta primers went into the PCR. Profiling relied on immunoSEQ multiplex PCR, and the TCRdb table lists in-frame clones only, not all of them. The sample carries under 200,000 clones, around 80% recorded once. Material: PBMCs. These receptors all stem from a female donor in good health and CMV-seronegative.

This clone was recorded a few times. This chain uses TRBV15 with TRBJ1-2; tentative D call: TRBD1 (6 bases). Germline CDR1 is LNHNV and CDR2 is YYDKDF (reference sequence). V shed 7 bases and J shed 0 bases, with 15 bases lying between them. The CDR3 covers 15 residues. This CDR3 reads CATNRPGEANYGYTF. CDR3 bases: TGTGCCACCAACAGGCCAGGGGAAGCTAACTATGGCTACACCTTC.

This clone appeared once. The chain uses TRBV9 and TRBJ2-3, with D possibly being TRBD2 (7 bases). Germline-derived CDR1 and CDR2 are SGDLS and YYNGEE. This CDR3 has 14 amino acids. V was pared by 4 bases and J by 4 bases, with 13 bases between. DNA for the CDR3: TGTGCCAGCAGCTCCCGAGGGGGGGCAGATACGCAGTATTTT. Its protein product is CASSSRGGADTQYF.

This clone occurred once. The V and J genes are TRBV6-5 and TRBJ1-4, with 7 bases fitting TRBD1. The germline V gene encodes CDR1 MNHEY and CDR2 SVGAGI. Trimming removed 2 bases from V and 8 bases from J; junction bases left unmatched: 8. This CDR3 is 15 amino acids long. The CDR3 is CASSYTTGRNEKLFF. In DNA form, the CDR3 reads TGTGCCAGCAGTTACACGACAGGGAGGAACGAAAAACTGTTTTTT.

This clone showed up just once. The chain is built from TRBV2 and TRBJ2-3; tentative D call: TRBD1 (5 bases). Trimming took 3 bases from V and 2 from J, leaving 12 bases between them. CDR3 length equals 15 residues. Germline values: CDR1 SNHLY, CDR2 FYNNEI. CDR3 in amino acids: CASSDGWGHTDTQYF. The CDR3 region has the DNA TGTGCCAGCAGTGACGGGTGGGGCCACACAGATACGCAGTATTTT.

V usage is TRBV5-1 and J usage is TRBJ2-1, with TRBD1 matching over 7 bases. Germline V gene lookup returns CDR1 SGHRS and CDR2 YFSETQ. The CDR3 covers 15 residues. V dropped 5 bases and J dropped 0; count of bases not matched to a gene: 5. This CDR3 reads CASRQGDHSYNEQFF. The CDR3, as DNA: TGCGCCAGCAGGCAGGGGGACCACTCCTACAATGAGCAGTTCTTC.

In this sample, this clone turned up once. J is TRBJ2-2 and V is TRBV27; TRBD1 matches 11 bases. V dropped 2 bases and J dropped 8; count of bases not matched to a gene: 7. Germline V gene sequence: CDR1 MNHEY, CDR2 SMNVEV (reference sequence). The CDR3 totals 16 residues. Written as DNA, the CDR3 is TGTGCCAGCAGTTTAGGGACAGGGGGGTCAAGAGGGGAGCTGTTTTTT. Residues: CASSLGTGGSRGELFF.

Only a few counts were recorded for this clone. The rearrangement uses TRBV9 and TRBJ2-7; D unclear. CDR3 length: 14 amino acids. Germline-derived CDR1 and CDR2 are SGDLS and YYNGEE. The V end was cut by 0 bases, the J end by 3 bases, with 10 bases between. DNA of the CDR3: TGTGCCAGCAGCGTAGGAGTGTTAGTCTACGAGCAGTACTTC. Its protein is CASSVGVLVYEQYF.

The chain couples TRBV19 to TRBJ2-3; 9 bases map to TRBD2. Germline V gene data show CDR1 as LNHDA and CDR2 as SQIVND (reference sequence). V lost 3 bases, J lost 7 bases, and 14 bases stayed unmatched. There are 17 residues in the CDR3. The CDR3 spells CASSMDLGLAGLNTQYF. The CDR3 nucleotides are TGTGCCAGTAGTATGGATCTGGGACTAGCAGGGTTGAATACGCAGTATTTT.